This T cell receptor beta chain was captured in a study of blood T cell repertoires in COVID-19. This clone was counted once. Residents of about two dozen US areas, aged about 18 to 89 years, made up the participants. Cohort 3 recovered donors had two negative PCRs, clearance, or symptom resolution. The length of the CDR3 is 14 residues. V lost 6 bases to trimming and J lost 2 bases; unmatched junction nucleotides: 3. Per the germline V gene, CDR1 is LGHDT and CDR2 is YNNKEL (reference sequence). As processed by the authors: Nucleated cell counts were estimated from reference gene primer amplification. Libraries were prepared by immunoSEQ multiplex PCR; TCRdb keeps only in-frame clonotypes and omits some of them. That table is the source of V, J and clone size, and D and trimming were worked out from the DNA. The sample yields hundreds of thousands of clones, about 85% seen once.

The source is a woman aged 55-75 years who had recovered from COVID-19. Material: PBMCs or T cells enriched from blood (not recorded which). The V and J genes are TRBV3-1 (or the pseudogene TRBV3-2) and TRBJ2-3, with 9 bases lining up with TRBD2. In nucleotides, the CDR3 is TGTGCCAGCAGACCTAGCGGGGACACAGATACGCAGTATTTT. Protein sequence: CASRPSGDTDTQYF.